This T cell receptor (beta chain) was sequenced for a study of shared clonotypes between healthy human individuals. Broader study findings: The generation probabilities recorded for non-shared clonotypes fell below those of clonotypes shared by all four donors. On the whole, naive subsets had larger estimated richness than memory subsets had.

Sorted subsets were amplified in replicate PCRs using 200 ng DNA, 30,000 to 35,000 T cell genomes. Methods used by the authors: ImmunoSEQ output held junction-only sequences without quality scores, so filtering differed. Assay used: immunoSEQ multiplex PCR; TCRdb lists only in-frame clones, some missing. V and J calls plus clone size are reproduced from that table; the DNA served to infer D and trimming. The sample has roughly 570,000 clones; roughly 98% are singletons. As regards this clone: No antigen is known for it.

Terminally differentiated effector memory CD45RA+ cells were excluded by CCR7 positive selection of CD45RO-negative cells. The CDR3 has 13 amino acids. Trimming removed 7 bases from V and 2 bases from J; junction bases left unmatched: 8. Germline V CDR1 and CDR2: SQVTM, ANQGSEA. The sequence came from a man aged 30-40 years in good health. The sample comprised naive CD8+ T cells sorted from blood. The chain links TRBV29-1 to TRBJ2-7; 7 nucleotides match TRBD1. In DNA, the CDR3 is TGCAGCGCTATGACAGGGCTAACCTACGAGCAGTACTTC. Translated: CSAMTGLTYEQYF.